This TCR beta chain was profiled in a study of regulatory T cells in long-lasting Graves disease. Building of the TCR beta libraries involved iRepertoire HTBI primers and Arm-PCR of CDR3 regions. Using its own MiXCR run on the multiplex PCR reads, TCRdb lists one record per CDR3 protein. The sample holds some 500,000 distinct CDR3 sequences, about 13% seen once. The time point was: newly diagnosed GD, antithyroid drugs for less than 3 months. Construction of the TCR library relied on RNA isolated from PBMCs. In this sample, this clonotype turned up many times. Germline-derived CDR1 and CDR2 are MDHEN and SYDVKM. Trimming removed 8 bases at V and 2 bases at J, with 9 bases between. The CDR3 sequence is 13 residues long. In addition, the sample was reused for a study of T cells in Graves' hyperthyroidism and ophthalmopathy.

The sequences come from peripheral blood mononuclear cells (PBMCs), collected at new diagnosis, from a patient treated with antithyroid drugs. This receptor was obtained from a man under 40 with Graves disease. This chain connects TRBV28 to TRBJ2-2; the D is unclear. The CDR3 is CASEETNTGELFF. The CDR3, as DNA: TGTGCCAGCGAGGAGACCAACACCGGGGAGCTGTTTTTT. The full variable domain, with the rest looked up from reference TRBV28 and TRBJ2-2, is DVKVTQSSRYLVKRTGEKVFLECVQDMDHENMFWYRQDPGLGLRLIYFSYDVKMKEKGDIPEGYSVSREKKERFSLILESASTNQTSMYLCASEETNTGELFFGEGSRLTVL.